The clone carrying this TCR beta chain was detected many times. The target antigen is unknown. This sample was taken from a study of T-cell reconstitution after alpha-beta-depleted transplantation in children. Study results and limitations: Day-60 TCRbeta diversity that was high in some patients was derived from surviving recipient T cells and thymic progenitors.

As it was prepared, the TCRbeta library received unique molecular identifiers. In TCRdb, the PCR reads were re-called with MiXCR into one record per CDR3 protein. The table lists fewer than 550,000 distinct CDR3 sequences, 10% of them singletons. The clonotype comes from a child under 10 years old with inherited bone marrow failure, due to receive a stem cell transplant. The sample in question was PBMCs, obtained before TCRalphabeta/CD19-depleted stem cell transplant.

The CDR3 reads CSASSGYTGELFF. The CDR3 DNA is TGCAGTGCTAGTTCGGGATACACCGGGGAGCTGTTTTTT. The chain uses TRBV20-1 and TRBJ2-2; a weak D match, TRBD2 (5 bases). CDR3 length equals 13 residues. Germline V gene lookup returns CDR1 DFQATT and CDR2 SNEGSKA (reference sequence). The V and J ends lost 3 bases and 3 bases respectively, with 8 bases between them.